The rows below give T cell receptor beta chains drawn from one sample of a study of sequential checkpoint blockade in melanoma. The method was immunoSEQ multiplex PCR; TCRdb's version includes in-frame clones alone and lacks a portion of them. The sample contains under 45,000 clones, roughly four fifths of which appear only once. Sequenced material: CD8+ T cells sorted from blood (inferred from file names), taken from a patient given nivolumab and ipilimumab in sequence. These receptors were obtained from a human donor with melanoma. Both conserved end residues are part of each CDR3. A D gene is named only where the DNA matches it firmly. The size field is filled for only some rows; it gives once, few, many or a size class.

>TRBJ2-7|TRBV29-1|TRBD1|NA
CSVVAGGRDEQYF
TGCAGCGTTGTTGCAGGGGGAAGGGACGAGCAGTACTTC
>TRBJ2-3|TRBV27|TRBD2|NA
CASSPGREEADTQYF
TGTGCCAGCAGTCCGGGACGGGAGGAGGCAGATACGCAGTATTTT
>TRBJ2-3|TRBV7-2|NA|NA
CASSYGKRRSDTQYF
TGTGCCAGCAGCTATGGTAAGCGAAGATCAGATACGCAGTATTTT
>TRBJ2-1|TRBV11-1|NA|NA
CASSLPTGHDNEQFF
TGTGCCAGCAGCTTACCTACCGGACATGACAATGAGCAGTTCTTC
>TRBJ2-7|TRBV9|NA|NA
CASSVSGHHYEQYF
TGTGCCAGCAGCGTTTCCGGACATCACTACGAGCAGTACTTC
>TRBJ2-1|TRBV7-9|NA|NA
CASSPEIGDEQFF
TGTGCCAGCAGCCCCGAAATCGGAGATGAGCAGTTCTTC
>TRBJ2-1|TRBV5-1|NA|NA
CASAGSSYNEQFF
TGCGCCAGTGCCGGGAGCTCCTACAATGAGCAGTTCTTC
>TRBJ2-7|TRBV19|TRBD1|NA
CASSTTVGQNTDEQYF
TGTGCCAGTAGTACCACCGTGGGACAGAATACCGACGAGCAGTACTTC
>TRBJ2-1|TRBV7-9|TRBD1|NA
CASSCTGEGTTCNEQFF
TGTGCCAGCAGCTGCACAGGGGAAGGTACTACGTGTAATGAGCAGTTCTTC
>TRBJ1-3|TRBV6-1|NA|NA
CASSEGTAISSGNTIYF
TGTGCCAGCAGTGAAGGGACAGCGATTAGCTCTGGAAACACCATATATTTT
>TRBJ2-7|TRBV5-5|TRBD1|NA
CASSGGQGFYEQYF
TGTGCCAGCAGCGGAGGACAGGGTTTCTACGAGCAGTACTTC
>TRBJ2-7|TRBV7-2|TRBD1|NA
CASSLGPGQGSRYEQYF
TGTGCCAGCAGCTTAGGCCCAGGACAGGGGAGTAGGTACGAGCAGTACTTC
>TRBJ2-7|TRBV5-4|NA|NA
CASSSGSSYEQYF
TGTGCCAGCAGCTCGGGGAGCTCCTACGAGCAGTACTTC
>TRBJ2-1|TRBV28|NA|NA
CASNTNSHPYREQFF
TGTGCCAGCAATACTAATAGCCACCCCTATCGAGAGCAGTTCTTC
>TRBJ1-2|TRBV30|TRBD1|NA
CAWSQDRGDGYTF
TGTGCCTGGAGCCAGGACAGGGGCGATGGCTACACCTTC
>TRBJ2-1|TRBV29-1|TRBD1|NA
CSVEHRDRVSYNEQFF
TGCAGCGTTGAACACCGCGACAGGGTTTCCTACAATGAGCAGTTCTTC
>TRBJ2-1|TRBV6-1|NA|NA
CASSERLPPNEQFF
TGTGCCAGCAGTGAAAGACTACCCCCCAATGAGCAGTTCTTC
>TRBJ2-1|TRBV2|NA|NA
CASIASAGAPYNEQFF
TGTGCCAGCATCGCCTCGGCGGGGGCCCCCTACAATGAGCAGTTCTTC
>TRBJ2-3|TRBV19|TRBD2|NA
CASSIRLAGGPSTDTQYF
TGTGCCAGTAGTATTCGGTTAGCGGGGGGGCCGAGCACAGATACGCAGTATTTT
>TRBJ1-1|TRBV13|TRBD1|NA
CASSFRDRGRFAEAFF
TGTGCCAGCAGCTTTCGGGACAGGGGGCGTTTTGCTGAAGCTTTCTTT
>TRBJ2-7|TRBV28|TRBD1|NA
CASSLAPGGLVEQYF
TGTGCCAGCAGTTTAGCCCCAGGGGGTCTCGTCGAGCAGTACTTC
>TRBJ2-7|TRBV5-1|TRBD2|NA
CASSLGLAVSYEQYF
TGCGCCAGCAGCTTGGGACTAGCGGTATCCTACGAGCAGTACTTC
>TRBJ1-3|TRBV4-1|NA|NA
CASSQDGSLSGNTIYF
TGCGCCAGCAGCCAAGATGGTAGCCTCTCTGGAAACACCATATATTTT
>TRBJ2-4|TRBV25-1|TRBD1|NA
CASSGDRGEVNIQYF
TGTGCCAGCAGTGGGGACAGGGGAGAGGTAAACATTCAGTACTTC
>TRBJ2-5|TRBV11-3|NA|NA
CASSSYREETQYF
TGTGCCAGCAGCTCCTACAGGGAAGAGACCCAGTACTTC
>TRBJ1-4|TRBV5-5|NA|once
CASSSIEEKLFF
TGTGCCAGCAGCTCTATTGAGGAAAAACTGTTTTTT
>TRBJ1-5|TRBV27|NA|NA
CASRQGVIEPQHF
TGTGCCAGCAGACAAGGGGTAATTGAGCCCCAGCATTTT
>TRBJ2-7|TRBV6-5|NA|once
CASSYAPSEEQYF
TGTGCCAGCAGTTACGCCCCTTCGGAGGAGCAGTACTTC
>TRBJ2-7|TRBV27|TRBD1|NA
CASSFRDREYEQYF
TGTGCCAGCAGTTTCCGGGACAGAGAATACGAGCAGTACTTC
>TRBJ2-1|TRBV5-4|NA|NA
CASSLEGGEQFF
TGTGCCAGCAGCTTGGAGGGAGGTGAGCAGTTCTTC
>TRBJ2-7|TRBV28|NA|few
CASTGAYEQYF
TGTGCCAGCACCGGAGCGTACGAGCAGTACTTC
>TRBJ1-2|TRBV9|NA|NA
CASSAVSNYGYTF
TGTGCCAGCAGCGCCGTATCTAACTATGGCTACACCTTC